This TCR beta chain derives from a study of control samples from healthy donors and cancer patients. CDR1 LNHNV and CDR2 YYDKDF come from the germline V gene (reference sequence). The CDR3 length is 15 residues. V was trimmed by 8 bases and J by 2 bases, leaving 16 bases between them. The assay was immunoSEQ multiplex PCR, and TCRdb's table has in-frame clones only and misses some. Of 150,000 to 200,000 clones in the sample, more than 90% were seen once. The chain carries TRBV15 and TRBJ1-5; possibly TRBD1 for D (5 bases). What was sequenced was blood. The sequence was obtained from a young man in good health. The CDR3: CATSGGGVGNQPQHF. The CDR3 nucleotides read TGTGCCACCTCCGGGGGAGGGGTAGGCAATCAGCCCCAGCATTTT.